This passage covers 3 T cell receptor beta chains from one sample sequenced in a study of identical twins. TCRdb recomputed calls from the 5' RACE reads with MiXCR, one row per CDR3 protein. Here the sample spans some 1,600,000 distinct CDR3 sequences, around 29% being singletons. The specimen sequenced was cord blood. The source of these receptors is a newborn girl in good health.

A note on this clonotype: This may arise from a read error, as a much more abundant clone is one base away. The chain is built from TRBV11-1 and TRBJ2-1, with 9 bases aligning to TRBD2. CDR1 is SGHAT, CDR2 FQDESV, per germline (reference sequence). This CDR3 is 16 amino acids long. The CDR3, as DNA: TGTGCCGGCAGCTTATCGCGGGGGGGGATCTACAATGAGCAGTTCTTC. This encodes CAGSLSRGGIYNEQFF.

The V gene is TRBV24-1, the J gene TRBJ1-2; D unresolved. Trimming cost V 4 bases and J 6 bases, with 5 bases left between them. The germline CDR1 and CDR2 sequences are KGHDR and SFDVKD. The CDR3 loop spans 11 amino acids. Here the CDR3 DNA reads TGTGCCACCAGTGACGGGCATGGCTACACCTTC. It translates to CATSDGHGYTF.

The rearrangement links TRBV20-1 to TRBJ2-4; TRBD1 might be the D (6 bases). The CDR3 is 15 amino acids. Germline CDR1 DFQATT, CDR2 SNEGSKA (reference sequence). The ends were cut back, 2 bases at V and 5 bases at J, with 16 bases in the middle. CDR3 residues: CSARKNRENENIQYF. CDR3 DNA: TGCAGTGCTAGAAAAAACAGGGAAAACGAAAACATTCAGTACTTC.